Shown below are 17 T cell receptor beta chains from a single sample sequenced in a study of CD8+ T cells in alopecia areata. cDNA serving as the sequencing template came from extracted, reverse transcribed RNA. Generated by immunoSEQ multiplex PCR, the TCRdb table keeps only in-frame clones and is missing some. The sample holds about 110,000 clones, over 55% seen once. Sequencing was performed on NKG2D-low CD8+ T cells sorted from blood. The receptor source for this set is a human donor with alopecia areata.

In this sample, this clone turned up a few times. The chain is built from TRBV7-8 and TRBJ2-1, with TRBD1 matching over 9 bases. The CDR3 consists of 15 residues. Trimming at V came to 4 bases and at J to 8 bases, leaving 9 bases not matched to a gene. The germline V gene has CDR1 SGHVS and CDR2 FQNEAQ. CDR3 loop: CASSSSGQGLDEQFF. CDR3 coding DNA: TGTGCCAGCAGCTCTTCCGGACAGGGGTTGGATGAGCAGTTCTTC.

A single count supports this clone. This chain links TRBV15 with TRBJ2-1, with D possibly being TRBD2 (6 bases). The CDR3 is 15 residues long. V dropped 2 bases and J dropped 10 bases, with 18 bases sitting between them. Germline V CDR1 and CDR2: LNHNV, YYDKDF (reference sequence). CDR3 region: CATSRKRDSPGEQFF. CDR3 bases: TGTGCCACCAGCAGAAAAAGGGACTCCCCGGGGGAGCAGTTCTTC.

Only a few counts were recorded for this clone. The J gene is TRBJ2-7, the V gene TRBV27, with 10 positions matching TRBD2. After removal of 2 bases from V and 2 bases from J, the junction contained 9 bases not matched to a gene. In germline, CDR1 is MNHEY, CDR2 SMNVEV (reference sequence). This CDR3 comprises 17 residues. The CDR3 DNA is TGTGCCAGCAGTTTACCCCCCCGGAGCGGGAGGGCCTACGAGCAGTACTTC. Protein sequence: CASSLPPRSGRAYEQYF.

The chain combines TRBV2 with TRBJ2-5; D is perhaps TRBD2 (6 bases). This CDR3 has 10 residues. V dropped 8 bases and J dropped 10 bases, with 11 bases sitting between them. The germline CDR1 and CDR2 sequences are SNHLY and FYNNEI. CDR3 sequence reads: CASAGRRQYF. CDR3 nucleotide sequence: TGTGCCAGCGCGGGACGCCGCCAGTACTTC.

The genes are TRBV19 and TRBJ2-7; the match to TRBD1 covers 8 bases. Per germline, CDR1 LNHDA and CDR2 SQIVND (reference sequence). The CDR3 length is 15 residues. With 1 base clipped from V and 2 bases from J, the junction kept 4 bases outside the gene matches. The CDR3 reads CASSIGGQVAYEQYF. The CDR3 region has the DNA TGTGCCAGTAGTATAGGGGGACAGGTGGCCTACGAGCAGTACTTC.

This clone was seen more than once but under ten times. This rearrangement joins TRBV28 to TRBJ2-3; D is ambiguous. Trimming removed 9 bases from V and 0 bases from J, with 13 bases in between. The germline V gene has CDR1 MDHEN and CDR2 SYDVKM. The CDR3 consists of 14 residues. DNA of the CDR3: TGTGCCAGTGTTGTGGGTGCTAGCACAGATACGCAGTATTTT. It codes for CASVVGASTDTQYF. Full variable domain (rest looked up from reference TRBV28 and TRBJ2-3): DVKVTQSSRYLVKRTGEKVFLECVQDMDHENMFWYRQDPGLGLRLIYFSYDVKMKEKGDIPEGYSVSREKKERFSLILESASTNQTSMYLCASVVGASTDTQYFGPGTRLTVL.

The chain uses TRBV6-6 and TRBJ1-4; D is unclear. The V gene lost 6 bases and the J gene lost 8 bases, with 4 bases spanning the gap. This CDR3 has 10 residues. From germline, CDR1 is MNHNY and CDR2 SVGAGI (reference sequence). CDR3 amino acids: CASRGEKLFF. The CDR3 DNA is TGTGCCAGCAGGGGGGAAAAACTGTTTTTT.

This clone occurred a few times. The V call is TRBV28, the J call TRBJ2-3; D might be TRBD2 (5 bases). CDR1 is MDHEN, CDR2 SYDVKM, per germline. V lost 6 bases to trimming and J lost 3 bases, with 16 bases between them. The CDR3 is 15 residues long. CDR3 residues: CASREGLASTDTQYF. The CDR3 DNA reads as TGTGCCAGCAGAGAAGGGTTAGCGAGTACAGATACGCAGTATTTT. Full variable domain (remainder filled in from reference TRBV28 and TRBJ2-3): DVKVTQSSRYLVKRTGEKVFLECVQDMDHENMFWYRQDPGLGLRLIYFSYDVKMKEKGDIPEGYSVSREKKERFSLILESASTNQTSMYLCASREGLASTDTQYFGPGTRLTVL.

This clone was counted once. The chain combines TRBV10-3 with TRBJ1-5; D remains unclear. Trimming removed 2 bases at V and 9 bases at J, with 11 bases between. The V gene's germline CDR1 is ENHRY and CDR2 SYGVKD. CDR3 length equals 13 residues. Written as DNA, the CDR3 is TGTGCCATCAGTGAGACAGCCGGCGGGCCCCAGCATTTT. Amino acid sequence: CAISETAGGPQHF.

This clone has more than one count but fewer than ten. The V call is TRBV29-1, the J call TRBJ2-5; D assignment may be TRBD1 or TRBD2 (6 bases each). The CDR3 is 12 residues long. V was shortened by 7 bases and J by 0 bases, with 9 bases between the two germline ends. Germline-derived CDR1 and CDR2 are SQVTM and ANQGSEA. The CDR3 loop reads CSDREDQETQYF. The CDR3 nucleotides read TGCAGCGACAGGGAGGACCAAGAGACCCAGTACTTC.

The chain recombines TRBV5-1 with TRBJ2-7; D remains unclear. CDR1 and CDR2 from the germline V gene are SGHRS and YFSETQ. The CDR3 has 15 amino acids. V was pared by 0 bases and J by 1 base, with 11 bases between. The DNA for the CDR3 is TGCGCCAGCAGCTTGGAAGGGCCGCGGTCCTACGAGCAGTACTTC. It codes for CASSLEGPRSYEQYF.

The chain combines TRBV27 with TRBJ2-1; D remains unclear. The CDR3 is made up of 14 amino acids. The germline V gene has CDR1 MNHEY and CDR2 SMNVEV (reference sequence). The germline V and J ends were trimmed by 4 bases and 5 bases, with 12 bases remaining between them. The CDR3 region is CASSSMPGNNEQFF. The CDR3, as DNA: TGTGCCAGCAGTTCGATGCCTGGAAACAATGAGCAGTTCTTC.

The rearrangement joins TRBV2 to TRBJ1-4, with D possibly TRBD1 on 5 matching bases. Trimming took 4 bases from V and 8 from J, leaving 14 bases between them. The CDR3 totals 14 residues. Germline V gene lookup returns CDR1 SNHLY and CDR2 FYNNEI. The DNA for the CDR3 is TGTGCCAGCAGTGCAGGGAAGTATGGCGAAAAACTGTTTTTT. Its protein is CASSAGKYGEKLFF.

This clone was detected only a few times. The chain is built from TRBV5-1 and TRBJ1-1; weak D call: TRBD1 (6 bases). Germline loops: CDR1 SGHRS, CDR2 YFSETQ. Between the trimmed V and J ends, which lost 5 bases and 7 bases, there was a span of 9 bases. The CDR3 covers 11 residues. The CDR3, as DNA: TGCGCCAGCAGAGTGGGACATGAAGCTTTCTTT. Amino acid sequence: CASRVGHEAFF.

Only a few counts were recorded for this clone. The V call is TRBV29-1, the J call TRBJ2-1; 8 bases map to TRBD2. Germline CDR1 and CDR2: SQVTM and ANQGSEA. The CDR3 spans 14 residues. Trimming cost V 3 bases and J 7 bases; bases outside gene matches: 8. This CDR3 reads CSVDSSPSGNEQFF. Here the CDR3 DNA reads TGCAGCGTTGATTCTTCCCCTAGCGGGAATGAGCAGTTCTTC.

The CDR3 DNA sequence: TGTGCCAGCAGAGCCCCGACTAGCTACGAGCAGTACTTC. Protein product: CASRAPTSYEQYF. The chain recombines TRBV27 with TRBJ2-7, with D perhaps TRBD2 (6 bases). The CDR3 is made up of 13 amino acids. Germline values: CDR1 MNHEY, CDR2 SMNVEV (reference sequence). V was trimmed by 6 bases and J by 3 bases, leaving 12 bases between them.

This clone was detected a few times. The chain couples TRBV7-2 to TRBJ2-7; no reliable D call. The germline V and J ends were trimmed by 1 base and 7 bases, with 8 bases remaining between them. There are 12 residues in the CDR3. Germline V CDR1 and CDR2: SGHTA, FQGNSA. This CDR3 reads CASSLVTGEQYF. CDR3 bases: TGTGCCAGCAGCTTAGTCACGGGTGAGCAGTACTTC. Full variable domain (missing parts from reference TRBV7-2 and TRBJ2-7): GAGVSQSPSNKVTEKGKDVELRCDPISGHTALYWYRQSLGQGLEFLIYFQGNSAPDKSGLPSDRFSAERTGGSVSTLTIQRTQQEDSAVYLCASSLVTGEQYFGPGTRLTVT.